The subject of this entry is one TCR beta chain. The target antigen is unknown. The entry originates in a study of T cell responses to AZD1222 COVID-19 vaccine. Overall study results and limits: Females outnumbered males among donors, who were mostly white British; clonal diversity was possibly underestimated. Repertoire sampling occurred only after the peak T cell response.

Sequenced by immunoSEQ multiplex PCR; TCRdb stores in-frame clones only, minus some. This sample has about 120,000 clones, with 70% to 90% found just once. The CDR3 loop spans 14 amino acids. V was trimmed by 6 bases and J by 1 base, leaving 12 bases between them. Per the germline V gene, CDR1 is MNHEY and CDR2 is SVGAGI. This receptor was obtained from an adult who received the AZD1222 COVID-19 vaccine. V usage is TRBV6-5 and J usage is TRBJ1-1, with D hard to call. The sequenced sample was peripheral blood, obtained 28 days after the second AZD1222 dose. CDR3 sequence reads: CASRTTPPNTEAFF. In nucleotides, the CDR3 is TGTGCCAGCAGGACAACACCACCGAACACTGAAGCTTTCTTT.